These 9 T cell receptor beta chains were all obtained from the same sample, sequenced in a study of regulatory and conventional T cells in RAG deficiency. The sorted conventional CD4+ T cells were CD25-low and CD127-high, with genomic DNA sequenced. Profiled with immunoSEQ multiplex PCR; TCRdb holds only in-frame clones, not every one. The sample gives 20,000 to 25,000 clones, approximately 95% of which show up once; over 1% is in the top ten. This sample was also put to use in a study of regulatory T cells. That paper states: Amplification used 52 TRBV primers and 13 TRBJ primers.

The sequencing input was CD25- CD4+ T cells sorted from blood. The receptor set was obtained from a human donor in good health.

The chain recombines TRBV19 with TRBJ2-1, with D possibly being TRBD2 (6 bases). The CDR3 has 14 residues. The germline CDR1 and CDR2 sequences are LNHDA and SQIVND (reference sequence). V was trimmed by 2 bases and J by 5 bases, leaving 10 bases between them. The CDR3 region has the DNA TGTGCCAGTAGTATATATAGCGGACACAATGAGCAGTTCTTC. It yields the protein CASSIYSGHNEQFF.

The chain is built from TRBV2 and TRBJ1-2, with unresolved D. Trimming shortened V by 8 bases and J by 3 bases, and 16 bases separated the two germline ends. CDR1 is SNHLY, CDR2 FYNNEI, per germline. There are 14 residues in the CDR3. Written as DNA, the CDR3 is TGTGCCAGCGGGGAGGGCAGTGGCGACTATGGCTACACCTTC. As protein: CASGEGSGDYGYTF.

This chain links TRBV14 with TRBJ2-5, with D perhaps TRBD2 (5 bases). Trimming cost V 1 base and J 7 bases, with 7 bases left between them. CDR1 SGHDN and CDR2 FVKESK come from the germline V gene. The CDR3 is 12 residues long. The CDR3 region has the DNA TGTGCCAGCAGCCAAGGGAGCGGGACCCAGTACTTC. The encoded protein is CASSQGSGTQYF.

The chain combines TRBV19 with TRBJ1-2; 7 bases map to TRBD1. CDR3 length equals 13 residues. V lost 7 bases, J lost 8 bases, and 10 bases stayed unmatched. Germline assignment: CDR1 LNHDA and CDR2 SQIVND (reference sequence). CDR3 bases: TGTGCCAGTACCCACGTGACAGGGCTCGGCTACACCTTC. It specifies CASTHVTGLGYTF.

This chain connects TRBV7-8 to TRBJ2-5; no clear D gene. The J call is uncertain, as TRBJ2-7 better fits the DNA end. This CDR3 region has 16 residues. In germline, CDR1 is SGHVS, CDR2 FQNEAQ. The CDR3 nucleotides read TGTGCCAGCAGCTTAGTTACTACGCATGGGTCCTACGAGCAGTACTTC. It is translated as CASSLVTTHGSYEQYF.

V and J are TRBV6-5 and TRBJ2-7; D is undetermined. The germline CDR1 and CDR2 sequences are MNHEY and SVGAGI. V lost 3 bases, J lost 6 bases, and 9 bases lay in between. The CDR3 covers 12 residues. The CDR3 nucleotides read TGTGCCAGCAGTTATTTTTCGGGCGAGCAGTACTTC. Its protein product is CASSYFSGEQYF.

J is TRBJ1-3 and V is TRBV13, with 7 bases identical to TRBD1. Germline V CDR1 and CDR2: PRHDT, FYEKMQ (reference sequence). CDR3 size: 18 residues. V shed 4 bases, J shed 0 bases, and the junction held 12 bases outside the gene matches. The DNA of the CDR3 is TGTGCCAGCAGCTACCAGACAGGGCTCACACTCTCTGGAAACACCATATATTTT. Its translation is CASSYQTGLTLSGNTIYF.

The chain recombines TRBV11-1 with TRBJ1-1; D unclear. Germline V gives CDR1 SGHAT, CDR2 FQDESV (reference sequence). Trimming left V 1 base short and J 3 bases short, with 12 bases between. The CDR3 covers 15 residues. The CDR3 coding sequence is TGTGCCAGCAGCTTAGGTTTTGACAAATACACTGAAGCTTTCTTT. Its protein is CASSLGFDKYTEAFF.

CDR3 sequence: CASSQSGTGGSYGYTF. DNA for the CDR3: TGCGCCAGCAGTCAATCCGGGACAGGGGGCAGCTATGGCTACACCTTC. The V gene is TRBV23-1, the J gene TRBJ1-2; 12 bases agree with TRBD1. TRBV23-1 is an ORF; its function is uncertain. Losses at the gene ends were 0 bases for V and 4 bases for J; bases not matched to a gene: 3. The CDR3 runs 16 residues.